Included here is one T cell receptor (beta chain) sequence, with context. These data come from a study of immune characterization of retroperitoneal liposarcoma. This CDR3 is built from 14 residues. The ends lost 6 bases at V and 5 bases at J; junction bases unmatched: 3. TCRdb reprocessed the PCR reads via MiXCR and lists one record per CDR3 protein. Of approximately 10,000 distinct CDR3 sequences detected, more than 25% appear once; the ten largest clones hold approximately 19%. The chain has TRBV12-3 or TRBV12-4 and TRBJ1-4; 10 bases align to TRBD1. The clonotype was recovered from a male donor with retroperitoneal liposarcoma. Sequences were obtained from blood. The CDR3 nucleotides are TGTGCCAGCAGGGGGGGACAGGGGAATGAAAAACTGTTTTTT. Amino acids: CASRGGQGNEKLFF.